The clone carrying this T cell receptor beta chain was picked up a small number of times. These data belong to a study of response to subunit inactivated influenza vaccine. V shed 4 bases and J shed 7 bases, with 21 bases lying between them. This CDR3 is 15 amino acids long. Germline V gene lookup returns CDR1 SGHKS and CDR2 YYEKEE (reference sequence). TCRdb re-called the RT-PCR reads through MiXCR, storing one row per CDR3 protein. This sample has about 580,000 distinct CDR3 sequences, with around 13% found just once. This chain connects TRBV5-5 to TRBJ2-7; D possibly corresponds to TRBD1 (5 bases). The material sequenced was PBMCs from blood, taken approximately 12 days after vaccination. The TCR originated in a man between 45 and 60 years old who received an inactivated influenza vaccine. CDR3 sequence: CASSVDSANLREQYF. The CDR3, as DNA: TGTGCCAGCAGCGTCGACAGTGCCAACCTGCGGGAGCAGTACTTC. The complete variable domain, with remaining parts taken from reference TRBV5-5 and TRBJ2-7, reads DAGVTQSPTHLIKTRGQQVTLRCSPISGHKSVSWYQQVLGQGPQFIFQYYEKEERGRGNFPDRFSARQFPNYSSELNVNALLLGDSALYLCASSVDSANLREQYFGPGTRLTVT.